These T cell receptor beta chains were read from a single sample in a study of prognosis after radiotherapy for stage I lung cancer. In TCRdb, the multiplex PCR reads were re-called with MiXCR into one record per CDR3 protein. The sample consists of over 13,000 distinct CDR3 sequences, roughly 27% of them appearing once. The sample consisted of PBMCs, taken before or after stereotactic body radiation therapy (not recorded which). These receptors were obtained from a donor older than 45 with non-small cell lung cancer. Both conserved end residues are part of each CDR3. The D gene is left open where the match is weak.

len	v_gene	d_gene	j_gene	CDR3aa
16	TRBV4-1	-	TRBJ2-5	CASSQDPYRAPETQYF
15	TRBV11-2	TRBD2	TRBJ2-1	CASSLVGTRVYEQFF
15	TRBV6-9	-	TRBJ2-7	CASSYSQAGVYEQYF
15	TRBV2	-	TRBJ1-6	CASSETDIDNSPLHF
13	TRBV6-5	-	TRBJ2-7	CASSSPLGYEQYF
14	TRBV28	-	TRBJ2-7	CASSPRRGHAEQYF
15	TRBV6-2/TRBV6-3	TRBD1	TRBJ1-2	CASNIRDSGVRGYTF
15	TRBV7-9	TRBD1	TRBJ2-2	CASSSDRGFSGELFF
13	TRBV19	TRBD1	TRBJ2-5	CASSTGQDETQYF
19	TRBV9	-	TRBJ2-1	CASSRTGGGLSSSYNELFF
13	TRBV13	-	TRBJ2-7	CASTRRGRNEQYF
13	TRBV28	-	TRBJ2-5	CASSLPGIETQYF
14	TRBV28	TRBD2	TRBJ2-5	CASTPVGGGETQYF
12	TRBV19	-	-	CASSIVTDTQHF
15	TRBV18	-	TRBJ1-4	CASSPPTGPNEKLFF
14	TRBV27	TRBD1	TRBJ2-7	CASSPGQGVHEQYF
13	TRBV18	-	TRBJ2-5	CASSRDRKETQYF
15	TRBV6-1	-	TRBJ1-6	CASLGSTSKNSPLHF
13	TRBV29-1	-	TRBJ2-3	CSVRADSTDTQYF
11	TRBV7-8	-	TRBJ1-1	CASAGSGEAFF
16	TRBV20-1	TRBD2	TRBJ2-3	CSADPGLAGGTDTQYF
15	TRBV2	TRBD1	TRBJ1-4	CASSSTGTGDEKLFF
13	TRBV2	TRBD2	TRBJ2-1	CASSRLALYEQFF
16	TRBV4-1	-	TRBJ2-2	CASSPPLSGDGGELFF
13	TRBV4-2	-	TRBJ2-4	CASSQDWGNIQYF
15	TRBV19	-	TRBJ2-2	CASSIKQAFPGELFF